This T cell receptor (delta chain) was sequenced during a study of gamma-delta chains in newborns, infants, children. Study information: Microbial exposure reportedly drives polyclonal innate γδ T cell expansion after birth.

Concerning this clone itself: The junction shows a germline mismatch at one end, possibly a read error.

TCRdb reanalysed the reads via CATT. Of over 5,500 delta-chain clones in the sample, around 11% were seen once. The sequence was collected from a child who was a newborn, infant or young child, either healthy, febrile or measles-vaccinated (not recorded which). Source material: blood.

The CDR3 protein is CACDTVGGYSWDTRQVFF. In DNA form, the CDR3 reads TGTGCCTGTGACACCGTTGGGGGATACTCCTGGGACACCCGACAGGTGTTTTTC. The rearrangement joins TRDV2 to TRDJ3; the match to TRDD3 covers 10 bases. The CDR3 has 18 amino acids. The germline V gene encodes CDR1 GEAIGNYY and CDR2 EKD.